Reported below is one T cell receptor beta chain. What it binds is unknown. These data originate in a study of OX40 agonist ivuxolimab in advanced cancers. For the study at large: The patients' treatment was ivuxolimab, an agonistic anti-OX40 (CD134) antibody. Head and neck, renal cell, melanoma or hepatocellular carcinoma were the cancers that dose-escalation patients had. Whole-study findings and limits: Expanded clones tended on average to be more numerous among CD8+ T cells than CD4+.

Sequencing used immunoSEQ multiplex PCR; TCRdb keeps in-frame clones, though not all of them. This sample has 55,000 to 75,000 clones; about nine tenths occur once, and the top ten carry about 1.3%. V lost 4 bases and J 6 bases, leaving 20 bases between the germline ends. Germline-derived CDR1 and CDR2 are SGHTS and YDEGEE. The CDR3 is 16 amino acids. This clonotype was sampled from an adult with an advanced solid tumor such as melanoma, head and neck, liver or kidney cancer. This sample comprised CD4+ or CD8+ T cells sorted from blood, obtained in a trial of the OX40 agonist ivuxolimab. The chain joins TRBV5-8 to TRBJ2-1; perhaps TRBD1 as D (5 bases). CDR3 sequence reads: CASSPGKAYPPNEQFF. The CDR3 DNA sequence: TGTGCCAGCAGCCCAGGGAAAGCCTACCCGCCCAATGAGCAGTTCTTC.